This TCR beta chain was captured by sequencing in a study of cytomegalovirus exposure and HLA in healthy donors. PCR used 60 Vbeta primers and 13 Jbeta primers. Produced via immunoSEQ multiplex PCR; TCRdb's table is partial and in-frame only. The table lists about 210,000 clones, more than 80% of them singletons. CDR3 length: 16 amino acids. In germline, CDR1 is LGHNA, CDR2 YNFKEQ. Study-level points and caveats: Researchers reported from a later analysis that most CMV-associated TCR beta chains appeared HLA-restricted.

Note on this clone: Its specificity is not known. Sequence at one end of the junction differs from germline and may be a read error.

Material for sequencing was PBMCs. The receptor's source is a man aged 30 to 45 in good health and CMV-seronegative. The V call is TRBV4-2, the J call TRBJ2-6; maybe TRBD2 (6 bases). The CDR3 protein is CASSHPAQGGASVLTF. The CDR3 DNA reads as TGTGCCAGCAGCCATCCTGCCCAGGGCGGGGCCAGCGTCCTGACTTTC.